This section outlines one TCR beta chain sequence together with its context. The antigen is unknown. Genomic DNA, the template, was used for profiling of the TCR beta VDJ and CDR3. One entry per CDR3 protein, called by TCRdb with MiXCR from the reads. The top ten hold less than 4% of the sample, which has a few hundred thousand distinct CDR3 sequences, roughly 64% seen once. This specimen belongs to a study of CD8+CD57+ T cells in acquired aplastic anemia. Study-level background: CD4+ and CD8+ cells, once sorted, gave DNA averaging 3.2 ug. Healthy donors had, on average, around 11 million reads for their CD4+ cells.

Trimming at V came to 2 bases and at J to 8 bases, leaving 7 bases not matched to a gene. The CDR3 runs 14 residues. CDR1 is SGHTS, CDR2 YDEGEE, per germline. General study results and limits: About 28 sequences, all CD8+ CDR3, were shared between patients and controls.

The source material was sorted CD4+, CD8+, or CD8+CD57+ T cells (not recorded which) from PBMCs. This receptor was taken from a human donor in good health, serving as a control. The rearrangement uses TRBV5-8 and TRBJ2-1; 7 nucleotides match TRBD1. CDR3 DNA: TGTGCCAGCAGCTTAAGGCAGGGGGACCATGAGCAGTTCTTC. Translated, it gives CASSLRQGDHEQFF. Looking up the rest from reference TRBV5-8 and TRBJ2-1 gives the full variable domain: EAGVTQSPTHLIKTRGQQATLRCSPISGHTSVYWYQQALGLGLQFLLWYDEGEERNRGNFPPRFSGRQFPNYSSELNVNALELEDSALYLCASSLRQGDHEQFFGPGTRLTVL.